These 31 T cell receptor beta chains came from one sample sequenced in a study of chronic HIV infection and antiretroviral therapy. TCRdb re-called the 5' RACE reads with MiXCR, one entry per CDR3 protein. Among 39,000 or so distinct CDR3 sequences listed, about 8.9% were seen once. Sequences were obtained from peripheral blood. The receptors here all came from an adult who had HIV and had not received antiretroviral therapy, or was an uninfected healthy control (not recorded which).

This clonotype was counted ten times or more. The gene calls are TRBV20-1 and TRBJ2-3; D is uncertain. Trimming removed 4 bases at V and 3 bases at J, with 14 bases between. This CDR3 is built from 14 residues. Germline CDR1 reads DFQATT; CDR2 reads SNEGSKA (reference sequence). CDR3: CSANDFMRTDTQYF. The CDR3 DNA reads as TGCAGTGCTAACGACTTTATGAGAACAGATACGCAGTATTTT.

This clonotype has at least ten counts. CDR3 coding DNA: TGTGCCAGCAGAACAGGACTAGCGGGATCGAGCACAGATACGCAGTATTTT. Its protein product is CASRTGLAGSSTDTQYF. The chain uses TRBV28 and TRBJ2-3, with TRBD2 matching over 12 bases. The V gene's germline CDR1 is MDHEN and CDR2 SYDVKM. The CDR3 is 17 residues long. Trimming cost V 6 bases and J 0 bases; bases outside gene matches: 7.

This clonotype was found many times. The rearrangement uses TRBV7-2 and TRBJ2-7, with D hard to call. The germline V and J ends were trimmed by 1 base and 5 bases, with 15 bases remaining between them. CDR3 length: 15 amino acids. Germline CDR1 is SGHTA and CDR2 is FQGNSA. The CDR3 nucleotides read TGTGCCAGCAGCTTAGGGTCTGTAATGAGGAACGAGCAGTACTTC. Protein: CASSLGSVMRNEQYF. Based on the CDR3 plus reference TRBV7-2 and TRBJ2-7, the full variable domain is GAGVSQSPSNKVTEKGKDVELRCDPISGHTALYWYRQSLGQGLEFLIYFQGNSAPDKSGLPSDRFSAERTGGSVSTLTIQRTQQEDSAVYLCASSLGSVMRNEQYFGPGTRLTVT.

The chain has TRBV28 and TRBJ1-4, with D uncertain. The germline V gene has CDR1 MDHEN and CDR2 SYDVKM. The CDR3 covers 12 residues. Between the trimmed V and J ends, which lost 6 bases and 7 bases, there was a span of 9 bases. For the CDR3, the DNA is TGTGCCAGCAGAGCCCTGGGTGAAAAACTGTTTTTT. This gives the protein CASRALGEKLFF. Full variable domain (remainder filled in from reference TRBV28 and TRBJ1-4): DVKVTQSSRYLVKRTGEKVFLECVQDMDHENMFWYRQDPGLGLRLIYFSYDVKMKEKGDIPEGYSVSREKKERFSLILESASTNQTSMYLCASRALGEKLFFGSGTQLSVL.

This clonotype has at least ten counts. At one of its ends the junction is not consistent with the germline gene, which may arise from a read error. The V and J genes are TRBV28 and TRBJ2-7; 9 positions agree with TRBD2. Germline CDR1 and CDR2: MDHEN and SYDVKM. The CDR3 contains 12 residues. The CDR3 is CPSRTSAYEQYF. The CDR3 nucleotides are TGTCCCAGTAGGACTAGCGCCTACGAGCAGTACTTC.

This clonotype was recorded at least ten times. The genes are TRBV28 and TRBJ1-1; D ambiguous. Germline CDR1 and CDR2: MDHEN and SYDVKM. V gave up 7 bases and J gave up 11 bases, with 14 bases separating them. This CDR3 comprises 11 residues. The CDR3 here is CASTWELVAFF. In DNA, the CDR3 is TGTGCCAGCACCTGGGAGCTGGTGGCTTTCTTT.

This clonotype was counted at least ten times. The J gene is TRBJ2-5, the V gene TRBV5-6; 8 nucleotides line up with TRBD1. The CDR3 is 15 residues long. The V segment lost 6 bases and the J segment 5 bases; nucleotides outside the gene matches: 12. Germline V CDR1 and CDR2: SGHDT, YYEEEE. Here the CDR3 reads CASTRSPDRAETQYF. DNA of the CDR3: TGTGCCAGCACCCGAAGTCCGGACAGGGCTGAGACCCAGTACTTC.

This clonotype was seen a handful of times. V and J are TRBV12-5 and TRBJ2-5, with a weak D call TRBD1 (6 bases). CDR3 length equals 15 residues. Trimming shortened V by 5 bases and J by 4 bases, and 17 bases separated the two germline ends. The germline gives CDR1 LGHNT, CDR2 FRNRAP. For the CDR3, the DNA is TGTGCTAGTGGTCACCCAGTTTTACAGGGAGAGACCCAGTACTTC. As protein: CASGHPVLQGETQYF.

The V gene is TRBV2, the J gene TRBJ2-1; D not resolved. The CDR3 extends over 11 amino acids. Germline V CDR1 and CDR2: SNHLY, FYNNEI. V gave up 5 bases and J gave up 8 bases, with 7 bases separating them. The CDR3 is CASSHSDEQFF. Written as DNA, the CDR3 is TGTGCCAGCAGTCACTCGGATGAGCAGTTCTTC.

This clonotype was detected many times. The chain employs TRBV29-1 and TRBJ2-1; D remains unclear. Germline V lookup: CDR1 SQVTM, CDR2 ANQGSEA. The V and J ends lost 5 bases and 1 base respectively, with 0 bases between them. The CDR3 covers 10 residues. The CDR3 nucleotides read TGCAGCGTTTCCTACAATGAGCAGTTCTTC. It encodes CSVSYNEQFF.

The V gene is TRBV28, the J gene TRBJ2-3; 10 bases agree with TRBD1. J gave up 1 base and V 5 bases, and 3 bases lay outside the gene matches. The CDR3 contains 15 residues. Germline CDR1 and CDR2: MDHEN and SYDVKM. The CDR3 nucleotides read TGTGCCAGCAGTAAGACAGGGGGCGGCACAGATACGCAGTATTTT. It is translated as CASSKTGGGTDTQYF.

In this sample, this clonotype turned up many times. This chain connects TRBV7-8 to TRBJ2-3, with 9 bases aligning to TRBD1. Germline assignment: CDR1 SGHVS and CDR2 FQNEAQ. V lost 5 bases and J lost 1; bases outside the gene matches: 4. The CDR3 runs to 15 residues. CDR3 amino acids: CASSTRTGGTDTQYF. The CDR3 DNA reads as TGTGCCAGCAGCACCCGGACAGGGGGCACAGATACGCAGTATTTT.

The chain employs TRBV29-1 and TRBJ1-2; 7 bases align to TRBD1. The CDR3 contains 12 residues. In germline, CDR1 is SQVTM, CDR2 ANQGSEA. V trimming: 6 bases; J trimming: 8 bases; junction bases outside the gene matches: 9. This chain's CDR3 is CSVEQGNEGYTF. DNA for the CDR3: TGCAGCGTGGAACAGGGGAATGAAGGCTACACCTTC.

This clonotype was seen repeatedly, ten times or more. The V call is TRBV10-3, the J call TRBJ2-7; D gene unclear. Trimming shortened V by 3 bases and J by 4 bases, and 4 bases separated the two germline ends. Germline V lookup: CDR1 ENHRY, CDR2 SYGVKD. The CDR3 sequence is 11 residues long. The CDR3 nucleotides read TGTGCCATCAGTGACGCATACGAGCAGTACTTC. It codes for CAISDAYEQYF.

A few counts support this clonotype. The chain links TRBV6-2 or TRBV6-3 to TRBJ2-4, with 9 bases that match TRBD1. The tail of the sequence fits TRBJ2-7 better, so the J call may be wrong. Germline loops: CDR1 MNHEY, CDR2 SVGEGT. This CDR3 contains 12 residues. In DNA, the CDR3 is TGTGCCAGCAGTTTGACAGGGGGCGAGCAGTACTTC. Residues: CASSLTGGEQYF.

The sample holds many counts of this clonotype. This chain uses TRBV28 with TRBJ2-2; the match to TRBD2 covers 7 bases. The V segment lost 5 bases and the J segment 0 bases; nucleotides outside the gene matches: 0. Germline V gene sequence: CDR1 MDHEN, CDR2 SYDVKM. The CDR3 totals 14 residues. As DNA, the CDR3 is TGTGCCAGCAGTGCGGGGGCGAACACCGGGGAGCTGTTTTTT. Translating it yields CASSAGANTGELFF. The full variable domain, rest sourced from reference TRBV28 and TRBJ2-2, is DVKVTQSSRYLVKRTGEKVFLECVQDMDHENMFWYRQDPGLGLRLIYFSYDVKMKEKGDIPEGYSVSREKKERFSLILESASTNQTSMYLCASSAGANTGELFFGEGSRLTVL.

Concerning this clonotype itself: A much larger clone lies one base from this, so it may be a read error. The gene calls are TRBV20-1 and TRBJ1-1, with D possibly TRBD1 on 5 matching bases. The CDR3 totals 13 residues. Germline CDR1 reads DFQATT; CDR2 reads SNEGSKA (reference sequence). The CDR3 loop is CSASPGTDTETFF. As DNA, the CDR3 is TGCAGTGCTAGCCCCGGGACTGACACTGAAACTTTCTTT.

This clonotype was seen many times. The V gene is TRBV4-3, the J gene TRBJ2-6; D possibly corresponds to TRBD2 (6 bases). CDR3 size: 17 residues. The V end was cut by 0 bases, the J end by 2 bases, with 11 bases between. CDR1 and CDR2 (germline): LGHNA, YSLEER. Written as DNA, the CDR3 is TGCGCCAGCAGCCAAGATCATTGGGGGGCTGGGGCCAACGTCCTGACTTTC. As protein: CASSQDHWGAGANVLTF.

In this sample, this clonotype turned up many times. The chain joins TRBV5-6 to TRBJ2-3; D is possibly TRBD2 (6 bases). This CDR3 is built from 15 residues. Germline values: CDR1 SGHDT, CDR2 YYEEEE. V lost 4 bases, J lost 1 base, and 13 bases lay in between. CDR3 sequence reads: CASSPQTGGTDTQYF. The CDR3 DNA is TGTGCCAGCAGCCCCCAAACGGGGGGCACAGATACGCAGTATTTT. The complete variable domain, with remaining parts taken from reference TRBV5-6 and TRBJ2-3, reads DAGVTQSPTHLIKTRGQQVTLRCSPKSGHDTVSWYQQALGQGPQFIFQYYEEEERQRGNFPDRFSGHQFPNYSSELNVNALLLGDSALYLCASSPQTGGTDTQYFGPGTRLTVL.

The CDR3 loop is CSVSFTGRADNEQFF. The CDR3 bases are TGCAGCGTTTCCTTCACAGGGAGGGCGGACAATGAGCAGTTCTTC. The V gene is TRBV29-1, the J gene TRBJ2-1, with D possibly matching TRBD2 (7 bases). The CDR3 has 15 residues. Trimming stripped 5 bases from V and 5 bases from J, with 19 bases between. Looked up from germline, CDR1 is SQVTM and CDR2 is ANQGSEA.

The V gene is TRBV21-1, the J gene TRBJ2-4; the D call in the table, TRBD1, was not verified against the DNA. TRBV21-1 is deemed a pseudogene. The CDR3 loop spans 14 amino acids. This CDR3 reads CANIPGHLQNIQYF. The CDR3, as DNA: TGTGCCAACATACCGGGACACCTCCAAAACATTCAGTACTTC.

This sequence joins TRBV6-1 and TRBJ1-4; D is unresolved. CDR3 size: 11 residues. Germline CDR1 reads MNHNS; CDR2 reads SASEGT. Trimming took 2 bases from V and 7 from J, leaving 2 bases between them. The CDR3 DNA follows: TGTGCCAGCAGTGAACGTGAAAAACTGTTTTTT. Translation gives CASSEREKLFF.

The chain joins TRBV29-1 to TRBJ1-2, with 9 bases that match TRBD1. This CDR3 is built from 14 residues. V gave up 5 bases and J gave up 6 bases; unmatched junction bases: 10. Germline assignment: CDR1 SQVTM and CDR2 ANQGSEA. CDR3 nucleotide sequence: TGCAGCGTTAACAGGGGGCGCAGTAGCAATGGCTACACCTTC. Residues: CSVNRGRSSNGYTF.

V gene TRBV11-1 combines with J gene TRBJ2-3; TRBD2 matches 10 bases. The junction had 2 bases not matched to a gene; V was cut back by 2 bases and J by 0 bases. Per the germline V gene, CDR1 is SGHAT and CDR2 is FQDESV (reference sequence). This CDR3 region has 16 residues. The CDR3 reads CASSLTSGASTDTQYF. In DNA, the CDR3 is TGTGCCAGCAGCTTAACTAGCGGGGCTAGCACAGATACGCAGTATTTT. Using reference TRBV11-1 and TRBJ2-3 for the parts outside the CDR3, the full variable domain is EAEVAQSPRYKITEKSQAVAFWCDPISGHATLYWYRQILGQGPELLVQFQDESVVDDSQLPKDRFSAERLKGVDSTLKIQPAELGDSAMYLCASSLTSGASTDTQYFGPGTRLTVL.

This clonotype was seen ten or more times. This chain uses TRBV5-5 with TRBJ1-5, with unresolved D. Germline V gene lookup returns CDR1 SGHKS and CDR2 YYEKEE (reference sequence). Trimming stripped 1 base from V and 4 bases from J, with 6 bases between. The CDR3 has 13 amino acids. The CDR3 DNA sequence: TGTGCCAGCAGCTTGCATGGGAATCAGCCCCAGCATTTT. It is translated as CASSLHGNQPQHF.

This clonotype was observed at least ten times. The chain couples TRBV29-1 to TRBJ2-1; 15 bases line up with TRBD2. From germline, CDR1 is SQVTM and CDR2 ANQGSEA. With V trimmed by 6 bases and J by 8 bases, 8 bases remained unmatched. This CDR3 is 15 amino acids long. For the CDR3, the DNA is TGCAGCGTAGGACTAGCGGGAGGGGCTTGGGATGAGCAGTTCTTC. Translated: CSVGLAGGAWDEQFF.

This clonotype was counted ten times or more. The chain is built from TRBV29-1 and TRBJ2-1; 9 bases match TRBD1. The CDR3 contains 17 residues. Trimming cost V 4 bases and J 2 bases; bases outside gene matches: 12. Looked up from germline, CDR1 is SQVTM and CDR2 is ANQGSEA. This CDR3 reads CSVGTGVGTTPYNEQFF. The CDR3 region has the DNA TGCAGCGTTGGGACAGGGGTGGGGACCACCCCCTACAATGAGCAGTTCTTC.

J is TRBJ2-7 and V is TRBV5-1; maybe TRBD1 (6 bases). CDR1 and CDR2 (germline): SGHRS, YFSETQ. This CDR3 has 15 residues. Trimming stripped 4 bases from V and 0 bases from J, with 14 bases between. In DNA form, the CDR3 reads TGCGCCAGCAGCACGGACAGTCATAGCTCCTACGAGCAGTACTTC. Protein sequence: CASSTDSHSSYEQYF.

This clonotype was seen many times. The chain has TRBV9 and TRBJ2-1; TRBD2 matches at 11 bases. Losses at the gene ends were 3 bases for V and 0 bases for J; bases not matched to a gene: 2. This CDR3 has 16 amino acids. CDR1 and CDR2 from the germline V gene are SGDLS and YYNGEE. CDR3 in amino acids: CASSATSGSSYNEQFF. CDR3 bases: TGTGCCAGCAGCGCTACTAGCGGGAGCTCCTACAATGAGCAGTTCTTC.

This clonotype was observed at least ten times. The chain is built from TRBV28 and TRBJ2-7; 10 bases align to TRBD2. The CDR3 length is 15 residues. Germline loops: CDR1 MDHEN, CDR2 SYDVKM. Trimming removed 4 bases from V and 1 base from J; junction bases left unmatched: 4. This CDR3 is CASSSTSGLSYEQYF. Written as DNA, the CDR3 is TGTGCCAGCAGTTCGACTAGCGGGTTGTCCTACGAGCAGTACTTC.

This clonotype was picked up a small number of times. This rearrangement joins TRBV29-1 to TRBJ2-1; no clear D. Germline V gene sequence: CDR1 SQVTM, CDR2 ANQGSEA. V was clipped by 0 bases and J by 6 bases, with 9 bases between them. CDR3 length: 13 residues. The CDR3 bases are TGCAGCGTTGAAGAACCCAAAGGCAATGAGCAGTTCTTC. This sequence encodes CSVEEPKGNEQFF.